One and the same sample provided the 25 T cell receptor beta chains below, sequenced in a study of blood T cell repertoires in COVID-19. The method was immunoSEQ multiplex PCR; TCRdb's version includes in-frame clones alone and lacks a portion of them. The table has approximately 140,000 clones, about 86% seen once. Sequenced material: peripheral blood. The source of these receptors is a woman aged 60 to 75 with acute or convalescent COVID-19.

The chain's CDR3 is CASSQGDRALYGYTF. CDR3 bases: TGTGCCAGCAGCCAAGGGGACAGGGCCCTGTATGGCTACACCTTC. V is TRBV3-1 (or the pseudogene TRBV3-2) and J is TRBJ1-2; 9 positions agree with TRBD1. V gave up 1 base and J gave up 5 bases; unmatched junction bases: 5. Germline assignment: CDR1 LGHDT and CDR2 YNNKEL (reference sequence). The CDR3 spans 15 residues.

The chain has TRBV28 and TRBJ2-3; 9 bases line up with TRBD1. CDR1 MDHEN and CDR2 SYDVKM come from the germline V gene. The CDR3 is 13 amino acids. V shed 7 bases, J shed 4 bases, and the junction held 3 bases outside the gene matches. CDR3 sequence (DNA): TGTGCCAGCACAACAGGGGGCTCAGATACGCAGTATTTT. Amino acid sequence: CASTTGGSDTQYF.

This clone came up a few times. The CDR3 region is CASSSFTGVGFSSGGEQYF. For the CDR3, the DNA is TGTGCCAGCAGCTCCTTTACAGGGGTAGGGTTTTCGAGCGGCGGCGAGCAGTACTTC. V usage is TRBV5-6 and J usage is TRBJ2-7, with 7 bases identical to TRBD1. The CDR3 contains 19 residues. CDR1 SGHDT and CDR2 YYEEEE come from the germline V gene. With V trimmed by 3 bases and J by 6 bases, 24 bases remained unmatched.

The rearrangement links TRBV6-5 to TRBJ1-2, with D perhaps TRBD1 (6 bases). The germline gives CDR1 MNHEY, CDR2 SVGAGI. The CDR3 consists of 14 residues. Trimming took off 2 bases at V and 3 bases at J, with 10 bases between the two ends. The CDR3, as DNA: TGTGCCAGCAGTTACGCCCGGACAGACTATGGCTACACCTTC. Protein product: CASSYARTDYGYTF.

The rearrangement joins TRBV11-3 to TRBJ2-5, with TRBD2 matching 7 bases. V was pared by 1 base and J by 2 bases, with 10 bases of the junction left unmatched. Germline values: CDR1 SGHNT, CDR2 YENEEA. CDR3 length: 17 amino acids. The CDR3 nucleotides read TGTGCCAGCAGCTTAGGGGCCTTAGCGGGTCCACAAGAGACCCAGTACTTC. This translates into CASSLGALAGPQETQYF.

J is TRBJ1-4 and V is TRBV13, with TRBD1 as a possible D gene (5 bases). The CDR3 runs to 12 residues. Germline CDR1 PRHDT, CDR2 FYEKMQ (reference sequence). The ends were cut back, 5 bases at V and 7 bases at J, with 8 bases in the middle. The CDR3 region has the DNA TGTGCCAGCAGCAGGGGTGGTGAAAAACTGTTTTTT. Protein sequence: CASSRGGEKLFF.

The V and J genes are TRBV6-4 and TRBJ1-4, with TRBD1 matching over 7 bases. J gave up 5 bases and V 0 bases, and 9 bases lay outside the gene matches. The germline V gene encodes CDR1 MRHNA and CDR2 SNTAGT. This CDR3 has 17 residues. CDR3 nucleotide sequence: TGTGCCAGCAGTGACTCGAGGCTCGGGACAGTAAATGAAAAACTGTTTTTT. This translates into CASSDSRLGTVNEKLFF.

This clone was recorded at least ten times. The gene calls are TRBV24-1 and TRBJ2-1; TRBD1 matches 10 bases. Germline values: CDR1 KGHDR, CDR2 SFDVKD. This CDR3 has 19 amino acids. Trimming took 3 bases from V and 1 from J; bases not matched to a gene: 11. Written as DNA, the CDR3 is TGTGCCACCAGTGATCCTACTACTACGGACAGGGGGTCCTACAATGAGCAGTTCTTC. It codes for CATSDPTTTDRGSYNEQFF.

The sample holds a few counts of this clone. The chain links TRBV5-6 to TRBJ1-2; a possible D gene is TRBD1 (6 bases). The CDR3 contains 15 residues. Germline CDR1 and CDR2: SGHDT and YYEEEE. V was cut by 5 bases and J by 4 bases, with 18 bases left in between. CDR3 loop: CASRPQTGFSYGYTF. For the CDR3, the DNA is TGTGCCAGCAGACCACAGACAGGTTTCTCCTATGGCTACACCTTC.

This clone was detected only a few times. The chain combines TRBV30 with TRBJ1-2; possibly TRBD1 for D (5 bases). The CDR3 runs to 13 residues. Trimming removed 4 bases from V and 0 bases from J, with 9 bases in between. CDR1 is GTSNPN and CDR2 is SVGIG in the germline V gene (reference sequence). The DNA for the CDR3 is TGTGCCTGGATGGAGGGGCCTAACTATGGCTACACCTTC. The encoded protein is CAWMEGPNYGYTF. The full variable domain, its missing parts supplied by reference TRBV30 and TRBJ1-2, is SQTIHQWPATLVQPVGSPLSLECTVEGTSNPNLYWYRQAAGRGLQLLFYSVGIGQISSEVPQNLSASRPQDRQFILSSKKLLLSDSGFYLCAWMEGPNYGYTFGSGTRLTVV.

This chain connects TRBV29-1 to TRBJ2-3; TRBD1 matches at 10 bases. CDR1 and CDR2 from the germline V gene are SQVTM and ANQGSEA. Trimming removed 6 bases from V and 4 bases from J; junction bases left unmatched: 7. The CDR3 loop spans 14 amino acids. The CDR3 sequence is CSVPGTGVADTQYF. The DNA for the CDR3 is TGCAGCGTCCCCGGGACAGGGGTTGCAGATACGCAGTATTTT.

This chain links TRBV27 with TRBJ1-2; D unclear. Per the germline V gene, CDR1 is MNHEY and CDR2 is SMNVEV (reference sequence). CDR3 size: 13 residues. Trimming removed 5 bases at V and 1 base at J, with 8 bases between. The CDR3 DNA reads TGTGCCAGCAGTCCTCCGGGTAACTATGGCTACACCTTC. Translated: CASSPPGNYGYTF.

The chain carries TRBV5-4 and TRBJ2-1; D is possibly TRBD1 (5 bases). The CDR3 has 14 amino acids. CDR1 is SGHNT and CDR2 is YYREEE in the germline V gene (reference sequence). V was shortened by 0 bases and J by 6 bases, with 10 bases between the two germline ends. Here the CDR3 DNA reads TGTGCCAGCAGCTTGGGGGGCAAGGGCAATGAGCAGTTCTTC. Amino acid sequence: CASSLGGKGNEQFF.

In its sample, this clone was seen once. This chain connects TRBV7-2 to TRBJ2-7, with D possibly TRBD2 on 6 matching bases. Trimming removed 5 bases from V and 1 base from J, with 18 bases in between. CDR3 length equals 16 residues. Germline V gene data show CDR1 as SGHTA and CDR2 as FQGNSA. The DNA for the CDR3 is TGTGCCAGCAGCCGTGAACCGGGACTTCGATCCTACGAGCAGTACTTC. Amino acids: CASSREPGLRSYEQYF.

The chain employs TRBV2 and TRBJ2-1; 8 bases align to TRBD1. This CDR3 is built from 15 residues. Trimming at V came to 4 bases and at J to 2 bases, leaving 4 bases not matched to a gene. The germline CDR1 and CDR2 sequences are SNHLY and FYNNEI. CDR3 sequence reads: CASSGQGIPYNEQFF. CDR3 in DNA: TGTGCCAGCAGTGGACAGGGGATCCCCTACAATGAGCAGTTCTTC. The entire variable domain, with the rest obtained from reference TRBV2 and TRBJ2-1, is as follows: EPEVTQTPSHQVTQMGQEVILRCVPISNHLYFYWYRQILGQKVEFLVSFYNNEISEKSEIFDDQFSVERPDGSNFTLKIRSTKLEDSAMYFCASSGQGIPYNEQFFGPGTRLTVL.

The V gene is TRBV7-2, the J gene TRBJ1-4, with D maybe TRBD1 (6 bases). Germline CDR1 SGHTA, CDR2 FQGNSA. The V and J ends lost 3 bases and 12 bases respectively, with 26 bases between them. The CDR3 covers 17 residues. CDR3 nucleotides: TGTGCCAGCAGCTTCGGGCCGACTCCCGGGGGGGCGGAGGAACTGTTTTTT. Translated: CASSFGPTPGGAEELFF.

This chain connects TRBV6-2 or TRBV6-3 to TRBJ1-2; D may be TRBD1 (6 bases). Germline CDR1 is MNHEY and CDR2 is SVGEGT. This CDR3 contains 13 residues. V was clipped by 6 bases and J by 2 bases, with 10 bases between them. The CDR3 nucleotides read TGTGCCAGCAGCCGGGACATCAACTATGGCTACACCTTC. Translated: CASSRDINYGYTF.

This sequence joins TRBV11-3 and TRBJ2-5; a weak D match, TRBD2 (5 bases). With 8 bases removed from V and 5 bases from J, the gap between germline ends came to 15 bases. Per the germline V gene, CDR1 is SGHNT and CDR2 is YENEEA. This CDR3 contains 13 residues. The CDR3 bases are TGTGCCAGCTGGGCGGGCCTCGGGGAGACCCAGTACTTC. Its protein product is CASWAGLGETQYF. The variable domain in full, with the rest retrieved from reference TRBV11-3 and TRBJ2-5, is EAGVVQSPRYKIIEKKQPVAFWCNPISGHNTLYWYLQNLGQGPELLIRYENEEAVDDSQLPKDRFSAERLKGVDSTLKIQPAELGDSAVYLCASWAGLGETQYFGPGTRLLVL.

This clone was seen more than once but under ten times. Other DNA sequences in this specimen translate into the identical CDR3. The chain recombines TRBV19 with TRBJ2-7, with D unclear. The CDR3 is 12 amino acids. V was pared by 4 bases and J by 0 bases, with 4 bases between. The germline gives CDR1 LNHDA, CDR2 SQIVND (reference sequence). This CDR3 is CASSTGSYEQYF. The CDR3 region has the DNA TGTGCCAGTAGTACGGGCTCCTACGAGCAGTACTTC.

The V call is TRBV6-5, the J call TRBJ1-4; D unclear. The CDR3 consists of 12 residues. Per germline, CDR1 MNHEY and CDR2 SVGAGI. V lost 6 bases to trimming and J lost 11 bases, with 13 bases between them. The CDR3 protein is CASRPGSPKLFF. As DNA, the CDR3 is TGTGCCAGCAGGCCCGGGAGCCCGAAACTGTTTTTT.

The V gene is TRBV2, the J gene TRBJ1-1, with D hard to call. Trimming pared 3 bases from V and 6 bases from J, leaving 11 bases between. This CDR3 has 13 residues. CDR1 is SNHLY, CDR2 FYNNEI, per germline. In DNA form, the CDR3 reads TGTGCCAGCAGTGAGTGGGCAGCTTCTGAAGCTTTCTTT. Translating it yields CASSEWAASEAFF.

This clone was detected ten times or more. The V call is TRBV7-9, the J call TRBJ1-2, with D possibly being TRBD1 (5 bases). V was clipped by 5 bases and J by 7 bases, with 17 bases between them. CDR3 size: 14 residues. Germline V gives CDR1 SEHNR, CDR2 FQNEAQ (reference sequence). CDR3 residues: CASSPLGGSGGYTF. CDR3 bases: TGTGCCAGCAGCCCACTCGGGGGATCTGGTGGCTACACCTTC.

The gene calls are TRBV6-1 and TRBJ1-2; 9 positions agree with TRBD1. CDR1 is MNHNS and CDR2 is SASEGT in the germline V gene. This CDR3 contains 14 residues. Trimming at V came to 2 bases and at J to 6 bases, leaving 4 bases not matched to a gene. The CDR3: CASSEIGTGNGYTF. The CDR3 DNA reads as TGTGCCAGCAGTGAAATCGGGACAGGGAATGGCTACACCTTC.

The chain recombines TRBV27 with TRBJ2-7; TRBD2 matches 9 bases. CDR1 and CDR2 (germline): MNHEY, SMNVEV (reference sequence). There are 15 residues in the CDR3. V lost 3 bases to trimming and J lost 4 bases; unmatched junction nucleotides: 7. The CDR3 reads CASSFLAGAKYEQYF. For the CDR3, the DNA is TGTGCCAGCAGTTTTTTAGCGGGGGCGAAATACGAGCAGTACTTC.

The chain is built from TRBV7-9 and TRBJ2-2; 7 nucleotides agree with TRBD1. The CDR3 is 16 amino acids. Trimming took 4 bases from V and 0 from J; bases not matched to a gene: 5. Per germline, CDR1 SEHNR and CDR2 FQNEAQ (reference sequence). CDR3: CASSSPDRSNTGELFF. The CDR3 bases are TGTGCCAGCAGCTCACCGGACAGGTCGAACACCGGGGAGCTGTTTTTT.